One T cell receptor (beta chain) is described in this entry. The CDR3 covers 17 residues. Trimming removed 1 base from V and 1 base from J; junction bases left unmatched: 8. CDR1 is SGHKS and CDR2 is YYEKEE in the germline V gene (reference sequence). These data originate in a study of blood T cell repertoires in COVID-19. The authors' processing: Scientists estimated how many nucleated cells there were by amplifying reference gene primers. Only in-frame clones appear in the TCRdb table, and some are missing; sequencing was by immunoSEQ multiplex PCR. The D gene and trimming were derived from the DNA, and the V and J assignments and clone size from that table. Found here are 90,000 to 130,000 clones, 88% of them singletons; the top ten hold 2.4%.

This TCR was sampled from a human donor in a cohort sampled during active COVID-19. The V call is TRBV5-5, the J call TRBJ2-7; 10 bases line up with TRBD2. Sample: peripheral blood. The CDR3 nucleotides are TGTGCCAGCAGCTTGTATGAACTAGCGGGATTGTCCTACGAGCAGTACTTC. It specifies CASSLYELAGLSYEQYF.